The subject of this entry is one T cell receptor (beta chain). Its cognate antigen has yet to be identified. Nothing much larger sits one base from this clone, and base qualities are not available. From the germline V gene (reference sequence), CDR1 is LNHDA and CDR2 is SQIVND. V is clipped by 3 bases and J by 12 bases, and the sequence between their germline boundaries is 12 bases long. From the cysteine through the phenylalanine, the CDR3 covers 12 amino acids. Only the CDR3 part of the read is kept: 36 bases, read in frame from the first base. The record originates from a study of T cells after yellow fever vaccination (dated by TCRdb to between 2018 and 2020). In the study overall: The SMART-Seq v4 Ultra Low Input RNA kit was used to prepare libraries from fractions with low cell numbers. To follow T-cell clones before and after both primary and booster YFV17D yellow fever vaccination, bulk TCR alpha and beta repertoires underwent longitudinal sequencing. The cohort comprised two healthy male donors, one aged 18 to 30 and one aged 30 to 40 years. Bulk PBMC replicates and cell subsets were isolated from blood drawn at multiple timepoints before and after both primary and secondary immunization.

TCR cDNA was made using 5'RACE template switching, a step that added a universal primer site and unique molecular identifiers. cDNA synthesis was primed from both the TCR alpha and TCR beta constant segments. Two PCR steps were used to amplify libraries, with sample barcodes and sequencing adapters being added in the second step. Sequencing of libraries was performed on Illumina HiSeq 2500 (2x100 bp) or NovaSeq (2x150 bp). For the original study's pipeline: Reads were demultiplexed and collapsed into UMI consensus sequences with MIGEC, and V(D)J alignment was performed with MiXCR. Clonotypes responding to the vaccine were identified with edgeR on replicate PBMC samples, with the criteria of FDR below 0.01 and a log2 fold change above 5 up to day 15. Each bulk clonotype was labeled CD4 or CD8 based on which sequenced repertoire, CD4 or CD8, contained the clonotype at higher abundance. TCRdb passed the public sequencing reads through fastp at Q25 and MiXCR, retaining productive beta sequences. Entries that share a CDR3 protein sequence are merged under the most common genes and DNA. These V and J calls originate from TCRdb's pipeline instead of the authors' own analysis. The sample data list about 400,000 distinct CDR3 sequences, and around a tenth of these were observed just once. Clones ranked in the top ten supply 18% of the sample.

Overall study outcomes, separate from this receptor: Computational filtering was needed because FACS-sorted repertoires could contain abundant contaminating clonotypes from the bulk population. A small fraction of clonotypes appeared in both the CD4 and CD8 compartments, likely as a result of convergent recombination. Because only a couple of donors were included in the study, the extent to which the findings can be generalized is limited. After the booster, most clones that had expanded after primary vaccination were detected again (roughly 96% of CD4 and around nine tenths of CD8), suggesting broad maintenance of memory. Compared with the primary T-cell response, the secondary T-cell response was faster but weaker, reaching its peak on day 5 rather than on day 15.

Read against the paper, the sample's treatment or condition label means: live attenuated yellow fever vaccine strain. Two biological replicates of bulk PBMCs were collected at each blood-draw timepoint. A standard Ficoll-Paque protocol was used to isolate PBMCs from peripheral blood. TriZol was used to extract RNA from bulk PBMCs, CD4 and CD8 fractions, and dextramer-positive and dextramer-negative fractions. The material was PBMCs, obtained on the day of the first yellow fever vaccination. The source of this sequence is a man in his late teens or twenties who received the YFV17D yellow fever vaccine. The chain is assembled from TRBV19 and TRBJ2-1; TRBD1 is possibly the D segment (5 matching bases). DNA sequence: TGTGCCAGTAGTATCTCCCCCACAGGGCAGTTCTTC. This sequence encodes CASSISPTGQFF.